One T cell receptor beta chain is described in this entry. This specimen belongs to a study of T cells in Graves' hyperthyroidism and ophthalmopathy. Trimming pared 5 bases from V and 5 bases from J, leaving 9 bases between. The CDR3 runs 12 residues. From germline, CDR1 is SQVTM and CDR2 ANQGSEA. Diagnoses were established using clinical symptoms, serum thyroxine and TRAb, thyroid ultrasound and orbital computed tomography. TCR beta CDR3 region amplification was performed from RNA transcripts. RT-PCR in the first round (using the HTBI primer set) targeted the TCR CDR3. One entry per CDR3 protein results from TCRdb running MiXCR on the multiplex PCR reads. This sample carries approximately 640,000 distinct CDR3 sequences, 45% of them seen once, and the ten largest clones take 7% to 7.5%.

This TCR came from an adult man with Graves' disease, either hyperthyroidism or ophthalmopathy (not recorded which). The rearrangement joins TRBV29-1 to TRBJ1-4; perhaps TRBD1 as D (5 bases). Sequencing was carried out using peripheral blood or thyroid tissue (not recorded which). The CDR3 nucleotides read TGCAGCGTTTTCCGGGACAATGAAAAACTGTTTTTT. This sequence encodes CSVFRDNEKLFF.